Described below is a single T cell receptor (beta chain) sequence and its context. Its antigen is currently unknown. The data are from a study of cytomegalovirus exposure and HLA in healthy donors. Study conclusions and caveats: Cytomegalovirus-associated status was assigned to 150 to 200 TCR beta chains. Three chains linked to CMV were shown in vitro to be specific for CMV antigens. With high specificity and sensitivity, the classifier reportedly diagnosed cytomegalovirus status.

The J segment lost 7 bases and the V segment lost 1 base, leaving 5 bases of the junction unmatched. Germline V gene data show CDR1 as SGHAT and CDR2 as FQNNGV. This CDR3 contains 15 residues. TCRdb keeps only in-frame clones here, not all; method: immunoSEQ multiplex PCR. The table lists about 160,000 clones, around 85% of them singletons. The source material was PBMCs. The chain joins TRBV11-2 to TRBJ1-5, with 9 bases fitting TRBD1. The clonotype was recovered from a woman in her twenties or thirties in good health and CMV-seronegative. The CDR3 sequence: CASSLGTGAGQPQHF. CDR3 nucleotides: TGTGCCAGCAGCTTAGGGACAGGGGCAGGGCAGCCCCAGCATTTT.